The 19 T cell receptor beta chains given below trace back to one sample, sequenced in a study of blood T cell repertoires in COVID-19. Measured with immunoSEQ multiplex PCR; TCRdb has only the in-frame clones, and not every one. The sample has 350,000 or so clones; about 83% are singletons. The sequenced sample was peripheral blood. Receptors originate from a man aged 30-40 years with active or convalescent COVID-19.

This clone was picked up one time. The rearrangement uses TRBV4-3 and TRBJ2-3; TRBD2 matches 10 bases. This CDR3 has 18 residues. J was trimmed by 3 bases and V by 0 bases; bases with no gene match: 9. Germline values: CDR1 LGHNA, CDR2 YSLEER. CDR3 bases: TGCGCCAGCAGCCAAGACTGGGCTAGCGGGAGTCGGACAGATACGCAGTATTTT. Protein: CASSQDWASGSRTDTQYF.

A word on this clone: In the same sample, other DNA sequences code for this CDR3. This chain links TRBV6-5 with TRBJ1-2, with 7 bases that match TRBD1. V dropped 0 bases and J dropped 4; count of bases not matched to a gene: 2. The CDR3 has 14 amino acids. Germline CDR1 and CDR2: MNHEY and SVGAGI. The CDR3 sequence is CASSYSPGGYGYTF. The CDR3 region has the DNA TGTGCCAGCAGTTACTCGCCAGGGGGCTATGGCTACACCTTC.

This chain links TRBV4-3 with TRBJ2-7; 11 bases line up with TRBD2. This CDR3 has 14 residues. The V gene's germline CDR1 is LGHNA and CDR2 YSLEER. V shed 4 bases and J 4 bases; nucleotides not matched to a gene: 3. CDR3 DNA: TGCGCCAGCAGCCTCCGGACTAGCGGGTACGAGCAGTACTTC. Amino acids: CASSLRTSGYEQYF.

The chain couples TRBV5-6 to TRBJ1-2; possibly TRBD1 for D (5 bases). The CDR3 is made up of 12 amino acids. Germline-derived CDR1 and CDR2 are SGHDT and YYEEEE. Trimming removed 5 bases at V and 7 bases at J, with 12 bases between. The CDR3 spells CASRSGAGGYTF. CDR3 sequence (DNA): TGTGCCAGCAGGAGCGGGGCGGGTGGCTACACCTTC.

The genes are TRBV28 and TRBJ2-1; the D gene is possibly TRBD2 (7 bases). CDR3 length: 20 residues. V dropped 6 bases and J dropped 0 bases, with 27 bases sitting between them. Germline V gene lookup returns CDR1 MDHEN and CDR2 SYDVKM. CDR3 loop: CASSPSVGGALHISYNEQFF. In DNA form, the CDR3 reads TGTGCCAGCAGCCCGTCGGTGGGGGGGGCGCTTCATATCTCCTACAATGAGCAGTTCTTC.

This rearrangement joins TRBV5-4 to TRBJ1-3; D may be TRBD1 (5 bases). The germline gives CDR1 SGHNT, CDR2 YYREEE (reference sequence). The V gene lost 0 bases and the J gene lost 2 bases, with 12 bases spanning the gap. CDR3 length equals 16 residues. The CDR3 region has the DNA TGTGCCAGCAGCTTGGGTCAGGGAGGGGCTGGAAACACCATATATTTT. The encoded protein is CASSLGQGGAGNTIYF.

The chain links TRBV7-2 to TRBJ1-4; D call uncertain. This CDR3 is 12 amino acids long. The V and J ends lost 3 bases and 4 bases respectively, with 3 bases between them. Germline CDR1 SGHTA, CDR2 FQGNSA. Here the CDR3 DNA reads TGTGCCAGCAGCTTCATTAATGAAAAACTGTTTTTT. Its translation is CASSFINEKLFF.

The V gene is TRBV11-2, the J gene TRBJ2-3; TRBD2 agrees at 8 bases. There are 17 residues in the CDR3. The V segment lost 4 bases and the J segment 5 bases; nucleotides outside the gene matches: 14. Germline CDR1 and CDR2: SGHAT and FQNNGV. The CDR3 reads CASSSPGGVREIDTQYF. In DNA, the CDR3 is TGTGCCAGCAGCTCTCCCGGGGGGGTGCGGGAGATAGATACGCAGTATTTT.

The genes are TRBV28 and TRBJ1-1, with D perhaps matching TRBD1 (5 bases). Per the germline V gene, CDR1 is MDHEN and CDR2 is SYDVKM. Trimming stripped 6 bases from V and 1 base from J, with 6 bases between. CDR3 size: 12 residues. CDR3 loop: CASRRGNTEAFF. DNA for the CDR3: TGTGCCAGCAGAAGGGGGAACACTGAAGCTTTCTTT.

CDR3 in DNA: TGTGCCAGCAGTTTCGGCAGGGGCTCCACAGATACGCAGTATTTT. Its translation is CASSFGRGSTDTQYF. The chain recombines TRBV28 with TRBJ2-3; possible D gene TRBD1, 6 bases. Per germline, CDR1 MDHEN and CDR2 SYDVKM. This CDR3 region has 15 residues. V was cut by 3 bases and J by 2 bases, with 12 bases left in between.

J is TRBJ1-4 and V is TRBV7-9; unclear D gene. Germline assignment: CDR1 SEHNR and CDR2 FQNEAQ (reference sequence). This CDR3 comprises 16 residues. V lost 1 base, J lost 5 bases, and 14 bases lay in between. CDR3 nucleotides: TGTGCCAGCAGCTTAGTCAGTAGAGGGCCAAATGAAAAACTGTTTTTT. Encoded protein: CASSLVSRGPNEKLFF.

In DNA form, the CDR3 reads TGTGCCACCACACCGGGGGACGAGCAGTACTTC. Its translation: CATTPGDEQYF. This sequence joins TRBV28 and TRBJ2-7, with a possible D match to TRBD2 (6 bases). This CDR3 spans 11 amino acids. Trimming took 10 bases from V and 5 from J, leaving 12 bases between them. Germline CDR1 MDHEN, CDR2 SYDVKM.

The CDR3 reads CASSLSGGLANEKLFF. CDR3 coding DNA: TGTGCCAGCAGCTTATCTGGGGGGTTAGCTAATGAAAAACTGTTTTTT. This sequence joins TRBV7-8 and TRBJ1-4, with TRBD1 as a possible D gene (5 bases). Germline V gives CDR1 SGHVS, CDR2 FQNEAQ. The CDR3 contains 16 residues. Trimming left V 2 bases short and J 3 bases short, with 13 bases between.

This clone was picked up a small number of times. The genes are TRBV14 and TRBJ1-2, with D maybe TRBD1 (5 bases). CDR3 length: 13 amino acids. Trimming took 0 bases from V and 4 from J, leaving 6 bases between them. Looked up from germline, CDR1 is SGHDN and CDR2 is FVKESK. In DNA form, the CDR3 reads TGTGCCAGCAGCCAAGAGACAGCCTATGGCTACACCTTC. Amino acid sequence: CASSQETAYGYTF.

This clone was observed once. The chain joins TRBV7-2 to TRBJ2-7, with D unclear. Germline loops: CDR1 SGHTA, CDR2 FQGNSA. CDR3 size: 14 residues. Trimming took 5 bases from V and 2 from J, leaving 13 bases between them. The CDR3 is CASSPPSLTYEQYF. In DNA, the CDR3 is TGTGCCAGCAGCCCACCGAGCCTCACCTACGAGCAGTACTTC.

The CDR3 nucleotides read TGTGCCAGCAGCACCTATGAGGAGGGGGGCTACACCTTC. It specifies CASSTYEEGGYTF. The V and J genes are TRBV9 and TRBJ1-2; maybe TRBD1 (5 bases). Germline V gene data show CDR1 as SGDLS and CDR2 as YYNGEE. The CDR3 runs 13 residues. The V end lost 4 bases, the J end lost 8 bases, and 15 bases lay between the germline ends.

The chain links TRBV5-1 to TRBJ2-3; TRBD2 is a possible D gene (5 bases). V dropped 4 bases and J dropped 3 bases, with 9 bases sitting between them. The germline CDR1 and CDR2 sequences are SGHRS and YFSETQ. CDR3 length: 13 residues. The CDR3 DNA reads TGCGCCAGCAGCCCGGAGGCGACAGATACGCAGTATTTT. Encoded protein: CASSPEATDTQYF.

V is TRBV7-3 and J is TRBJ2-3; TRBD2 matches at 7 bases. V lost 2 bases to trimming and J lost 6 bases; unmatched junction nucleotides: 8. Germline V gene sequence: CDR1 SGHTA, CDR2 FQGTGA. This CDR3 has 15 residues. In DNA, the CDR3 is TGTGCCAGCAGCTTAGGCGGGAGACGAGACGATACGCAGTATTTT. Encoded protein: CASSLGGRRDDTQYF. The whole variable domain, filled in from reference TRBV7-3 and TRBJ2-3, reads GAGVSQTPSNKVTEKGKYVELRCDPISGHTALYWYRQSLGQGPEFLIYFQGTGAADDSGLPNDRFFAVRPEGSVSTLKIQRTERGDSAVYLCASSLGGRRDDTQYFGPGTRLTVL.

The chain joins TRBV25-1 to TRBJ1-6; TRBD1 matches at 8 bases. The CDR3 contains 14 residues. The germline V gene has CDR1 MGHDK and CDR2 SYGVNS. The V gene end was trimmed by 4 bases and the J gene end by 10 bases; junction bases not matched to a gene: 6. The CDR3 nucleotides read TGTGCCAGCAGTGCGCAGGGGGCCCAGTCACCCCTCCACTTT. Its translation is CASSAQGAQSPLHF.